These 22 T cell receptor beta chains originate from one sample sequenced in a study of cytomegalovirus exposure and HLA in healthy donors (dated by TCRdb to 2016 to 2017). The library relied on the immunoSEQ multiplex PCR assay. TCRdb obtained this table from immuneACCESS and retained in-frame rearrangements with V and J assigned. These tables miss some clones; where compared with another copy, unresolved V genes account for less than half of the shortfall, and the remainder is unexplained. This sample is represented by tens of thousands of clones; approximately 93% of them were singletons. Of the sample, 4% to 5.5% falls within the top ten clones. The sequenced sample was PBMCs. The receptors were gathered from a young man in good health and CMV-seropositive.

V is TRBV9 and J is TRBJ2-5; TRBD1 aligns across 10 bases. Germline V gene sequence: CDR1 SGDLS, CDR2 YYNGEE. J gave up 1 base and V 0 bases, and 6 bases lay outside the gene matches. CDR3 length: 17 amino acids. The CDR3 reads CASSVGVRDRGQETQYF. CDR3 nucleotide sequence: TGTGCCAGCAGCGTAGGGGTTAGGGACAGGGGCCAAGAGACCCAGTACTTC. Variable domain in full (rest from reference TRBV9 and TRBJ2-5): DSGVTQTPKHLITATGQRVTLRCSPRSGDLSVYWYQQSLDQGLQFLIQYYNGEERAKGNILERFSAQQFPDLHSELNLSSLELGDSALYFCASSVGVRDRGQETQYFGPGTRLLVL.

CDR3 residues: CASSQLRASGANVLTF. Written as DNA, the CDR3 is TGCGCCAGCAGCCAACTCAGGGCTTCCGGGGCCAACGTCCTGACTTTC. This chain joins TRBV4-1 and TRBJ2-6; the D gene is possibly TRBD1 (5 bases). CDR3 length: 16 amino acids. The germline V gene has CDR1 MGHRA and CDR2 YSYEKL. Trimming removed 2 bases at V and 4 bases at J, with 12 bases between.

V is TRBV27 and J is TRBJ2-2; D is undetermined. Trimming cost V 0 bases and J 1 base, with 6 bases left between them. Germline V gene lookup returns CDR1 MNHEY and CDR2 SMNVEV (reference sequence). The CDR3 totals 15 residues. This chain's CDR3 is CASSLSPGNTGELFF. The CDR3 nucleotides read TGTGCCAGCAGTTTATCGCCAGGGAACACCGGGGAGCTGTTTTTT.

DNA of the CDR3: TGTGCCAGCAGCGCTAGAGCCGGGGAGCTGTTTTTT. Protein product: CASSARAGELFF. This chain links TRBV9 with TRBJ2-2; D remains unclear. In germline, CDR1 is SGDLS, CDR2 YYNGEE. The CDR3 consists of 12 residues. The ends were cut back, 3 bases at V and 6 bases at J, with 6 bases in the middle.

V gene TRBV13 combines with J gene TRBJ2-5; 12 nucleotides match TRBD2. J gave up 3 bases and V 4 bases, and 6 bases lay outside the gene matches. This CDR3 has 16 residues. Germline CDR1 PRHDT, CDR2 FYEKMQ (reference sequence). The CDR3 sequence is CASSSLTSGREETQYF. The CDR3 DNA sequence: TGTGCCAGCAGCTCTCTGACTAGCGGGAGAGAAGAGACCCAGTACTTC. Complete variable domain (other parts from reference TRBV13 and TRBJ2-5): AAGVIQSPRHLIKEKRETATLKCYPIPRHDTVYWYQQGPGQDPQFLISFYEKMQSDKGSIPDRFSAQQFSDYHSELNMSSLELGDSALYFCASSSLTSGREETQYFGPGTRLLVL.

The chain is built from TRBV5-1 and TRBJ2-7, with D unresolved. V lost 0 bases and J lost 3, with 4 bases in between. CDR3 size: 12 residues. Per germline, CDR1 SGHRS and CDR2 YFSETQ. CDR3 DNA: TGCGCCAGCAGCTTGGACGGCTACGAGCAGTACTTC. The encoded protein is CASSLDGYEQYF.

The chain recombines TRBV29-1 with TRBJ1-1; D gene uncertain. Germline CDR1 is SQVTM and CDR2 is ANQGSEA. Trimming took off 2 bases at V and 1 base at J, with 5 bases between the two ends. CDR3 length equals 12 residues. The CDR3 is CSVESRNTEAFF. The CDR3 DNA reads TGCAGCGTTGAATCGCGGAACACTGAAGCTTTCTTT.

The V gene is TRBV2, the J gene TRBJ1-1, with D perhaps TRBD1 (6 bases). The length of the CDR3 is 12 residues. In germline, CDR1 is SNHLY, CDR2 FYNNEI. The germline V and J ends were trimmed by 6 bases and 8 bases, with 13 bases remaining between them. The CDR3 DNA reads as TGTGCCAGCAGGCAAGGACAGCAAGAAGCTTTCTTT. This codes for CASRQGQQEAFF. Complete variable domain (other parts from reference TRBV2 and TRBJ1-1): EPEVTQTPSHQVTQMGQEVILRCVPISNHLYFYWYRQILGQKVEFLVSFYNNEISEKSEIFDDQFSVERPDGSNFTLKIRSTKLEDSAMYFCASRQGQQEAFFGQGTRLTVV.

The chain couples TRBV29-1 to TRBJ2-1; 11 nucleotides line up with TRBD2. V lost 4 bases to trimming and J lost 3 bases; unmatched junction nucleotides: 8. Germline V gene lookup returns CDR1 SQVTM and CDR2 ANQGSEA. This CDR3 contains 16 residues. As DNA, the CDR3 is TGCAGCGTTGGCGCCGGGACTAGCGGAAACTACAATGAGCAGTTCTTC. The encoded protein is CSVGAGTSGNYNEQFF.

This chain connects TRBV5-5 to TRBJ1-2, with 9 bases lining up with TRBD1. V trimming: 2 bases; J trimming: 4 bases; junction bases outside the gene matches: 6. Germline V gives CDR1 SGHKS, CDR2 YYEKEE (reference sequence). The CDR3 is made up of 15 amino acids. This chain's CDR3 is CASSFRDRDFYGYTF. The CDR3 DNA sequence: TGTGCCAGCAGCTTCCGGGACAGGGACTTCTATGGCTACACCTTC.

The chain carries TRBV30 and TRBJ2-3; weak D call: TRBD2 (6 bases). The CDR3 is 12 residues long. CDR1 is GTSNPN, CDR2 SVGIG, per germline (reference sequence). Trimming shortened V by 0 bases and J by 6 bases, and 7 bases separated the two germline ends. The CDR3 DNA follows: TGTGCCTGGAGTGTCGGAGGGGATACGCAGTATTTT. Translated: CAWSVGGDTQYF.

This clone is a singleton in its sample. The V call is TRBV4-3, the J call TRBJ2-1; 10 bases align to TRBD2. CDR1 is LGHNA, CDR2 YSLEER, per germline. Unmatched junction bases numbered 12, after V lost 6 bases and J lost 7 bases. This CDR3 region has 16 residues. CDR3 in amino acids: CASSFSAGLASNEQFF. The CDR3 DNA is TGCGCCAGCAGTTTTAGTGCGGGACTAGCGAGTAATGAGCAGTTCTTC.

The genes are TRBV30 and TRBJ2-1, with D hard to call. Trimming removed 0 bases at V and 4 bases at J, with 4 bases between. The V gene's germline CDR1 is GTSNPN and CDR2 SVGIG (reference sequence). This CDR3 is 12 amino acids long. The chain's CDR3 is CAWSVGYNEQFF. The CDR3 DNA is TGTGCCTGGAGTGTCGGGTACAATGAGCAGTTCTTC.

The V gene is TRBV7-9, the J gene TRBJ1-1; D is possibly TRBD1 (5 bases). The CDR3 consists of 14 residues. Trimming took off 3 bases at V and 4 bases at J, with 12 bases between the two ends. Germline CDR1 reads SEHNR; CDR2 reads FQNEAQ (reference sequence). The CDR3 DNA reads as TGTGCCAGCAGCTTTGGCAGGGTGGGCACTGAAGCTTTCTTT. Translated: CASSFGRVGTEAFF.

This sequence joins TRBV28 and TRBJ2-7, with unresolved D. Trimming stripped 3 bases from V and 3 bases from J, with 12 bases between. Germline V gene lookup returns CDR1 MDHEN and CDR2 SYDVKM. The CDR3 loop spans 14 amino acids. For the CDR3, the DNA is TGTGCCAGCAGTTTTCTTAGAAATCTCTACGAGCAGTACTTC. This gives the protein CASSFLRNLYEQYF.

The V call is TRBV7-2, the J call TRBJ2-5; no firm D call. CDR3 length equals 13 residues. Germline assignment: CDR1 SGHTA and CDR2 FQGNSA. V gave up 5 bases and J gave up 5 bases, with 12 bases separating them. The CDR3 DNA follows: TGTGCCAGCAGCCCTCGCGAGGTGGAGACCCAGTACTTC. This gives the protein CASSPREVETQYF.

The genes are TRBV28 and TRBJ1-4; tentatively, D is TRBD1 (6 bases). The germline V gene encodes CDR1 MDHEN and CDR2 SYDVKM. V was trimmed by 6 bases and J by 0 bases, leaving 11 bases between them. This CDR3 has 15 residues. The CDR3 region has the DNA TGTGCCAGCAGGTCACAGGGAGCAACTAATGAAAAACTGTTTTTT. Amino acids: CASRSQGATNEKLFF.

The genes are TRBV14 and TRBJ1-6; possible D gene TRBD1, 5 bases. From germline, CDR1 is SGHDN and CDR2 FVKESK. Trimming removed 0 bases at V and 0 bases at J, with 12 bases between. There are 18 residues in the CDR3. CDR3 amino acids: CASSQEGRTSSYNSPLHF. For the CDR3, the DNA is TGTGCCAGCAGCCAAGAAGGTCGGACAAGCTCCTATAATTCACCCCTCCACTTT.

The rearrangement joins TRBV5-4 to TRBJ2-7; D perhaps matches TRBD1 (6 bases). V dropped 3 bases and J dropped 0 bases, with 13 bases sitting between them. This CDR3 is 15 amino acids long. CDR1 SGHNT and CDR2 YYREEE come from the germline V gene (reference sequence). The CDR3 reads CASSWGTSSSYEQYF. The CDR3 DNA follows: TGTGCCAGCAGCTGGGGGACAAGTAGCTCCTACGAGCAGTACTTC.

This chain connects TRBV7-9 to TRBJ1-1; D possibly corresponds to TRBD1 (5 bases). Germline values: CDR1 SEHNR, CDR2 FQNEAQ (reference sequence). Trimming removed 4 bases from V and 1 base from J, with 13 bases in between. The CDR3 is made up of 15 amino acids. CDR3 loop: CASSYGGSGNTEAFF. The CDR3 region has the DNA TGTGCCAGCAGCTACGGGGGTTCGGGGAACACTGAAGCTTTCTTT.

The CDR3 region has the DNA TGTGCCAGCAGCTTGGAGTTGAACACTGAAGCTTTCTTT. This encodes CASSLELNTEAFF. This sequence joins TRBV7-9 and TRBJ1-1; no firm D call. Trimming pared 3 bases from V and 0 bases from J, leaving 5 bases between. CDR3 length equals 13 residues. CDR1 and CDR2 from the germline V gene are SEHNR and FQNEAQ (reference sequence).

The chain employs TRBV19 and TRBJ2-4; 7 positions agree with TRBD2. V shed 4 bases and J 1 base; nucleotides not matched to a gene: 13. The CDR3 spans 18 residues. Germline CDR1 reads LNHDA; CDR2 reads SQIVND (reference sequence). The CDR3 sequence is CASSKESGRAVAKNIQYF. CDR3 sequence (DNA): TGTGCCAGTAGTAAGGAGTCGGGGAGGGCCGTGGCCAAAAACATTCAGTACTTC. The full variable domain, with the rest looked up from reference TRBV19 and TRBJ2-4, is DGGITQSPKYLFRKEGQNVTLSCEQNLNHDAMYWYRQDPGQGLRLIYYSQIVNDFQKGDIAEGYSVSREKKESFPLTVTSAQKNPTAFYLCASSKESGRAVAKNIQYFGAGTRLSVL.